This T cell receptor (beta chain) was documented in a study of response to subunit inactivated influenza vaccine. A single record per CDR3 protein comes from TCRdb applying MiXCR to the RT-PCR reads. The data hold about 650,000 distinct CDR3 sequences, with 15% to 17% observed a single time. The CDR3 length is 15 residues. V shed 2 bases, J shed 3 bases, and the junction held 3 bases outside the gene matches. Germline V gene sequence: CDR1 MNHEY, CDR2 SVGAGI. On this clonotype itself: What it binds is not known.

Broader study findings: After each seasonal influenza vaccination, few new T cells are recruited, the authors suggested.

The receptor comes from a man in his forties or fifties who received an inactivated influenza vaccine. Sequencing used PBMCs from blood, obtained approximately 13 days after vaccination. The chain is built from TRBV6-5 and TRBJ2-7, with 11 nucleotides matching TRBD2. CDR3 bases: TGTGCCAGCAGTTACCGACTAGCGGGGTTCTACGAGCAGTACTTC. As protein: CASSYRLAGFYEQYF.